A selection of T cell receptor beta chains follows, all from one sample in a study of blood T cells in healthy people across ages. MiXCR, run by TCRdb on the 5' RACE reads, gives a single entry per CDR3 protein. Here the sample spans 1,500,000 or so distinct CDR3 sequences, 59% being singletons. The material sequenced was blood. All receptors come from a man aged 18 to 29 in good health. The CDR3 runs from the conserved cysteine through the conserved F or W. The D gene is left open where the match is weak. Not all rows give a size; the values are once, few, many and, for expanded clones, a class.

>TRBV7-9|TRBD2|.|TRBJ2-7
CASSIPGTSFAEQYF
TGTGCCAGCAGCATACCCGGGACTAGCTTTGCCGAGCAGTACTTC
>TRBV29-1|TRBD2|.|TRBJ2-1
CSARLAGGINEQFF
TGCAGCGCCAGACTAGCGGGAGGGATCAATGAGCAGTTCTTC
>TRBV30|TRBD2|.|TRBJ2-7
CAWMGGTRDYEQYF
TGTGCCTGGATGGGCGGGACTAGGGACTACGAGCAGTACTTC
>TRBV20-1|.|.|TRBJ2-3
CSTHIMAGPFTDTQYF
TGCAGTACCCATATTATGGCAGGGCCCTTCACAGATACGCAGTATTTT
>TRBV4-2|TRBD2|.|TRBJ2-5
CASSPLATSETQYF
TGTGCCAGCAGCCCACTAGCGACGTCAGAGACCCAGTACTTC
>TRBV5-5|.|.|TRBJ2-7
CASSSLMGDTYEQYF
TGTGCCAGCAGTAGTTTGATGGGCGATACCTACGAGCAGTACTTC
>TRBV6-1|.|.|TRBJ2-2
CASSEFTARSGELFF
TGTGCCAGCAGTGAATTCACAGCTCGGAGCGGGGAGCTGTTTTTT
>TRBV4-2|.|few|TRBJ1-2
CASSQDRLSGVDYGYTF
TGTGCCAGCAGCCAAGATAGGTTGAGTGGAGTCGACTATGGCTACACCTTC
>TRBV2|.|.|TRBJ2-3
CASSEGWTDTQYF
TGTGCCAGCAGTGAAGGATGGACAGATACGCAGTATTTT
>TRBV4-3|.|.|TRBJ2-5
CASSQDSGSLWEQYF
TGCGCCAGCAGCCAAGATTCGGGGAGCCTGTGGGAGCAGTACTTC
>TRBV6-6|.|.|TRBJ2-5
CASRTGERETQYF
TGTGCCAGCAGAACGGGGGAAAGGGAGACCCAGTACTTC
>TRBV27|TRBD1|.|TRBJ2-5
CASSSRTGGWETQYF
TGTGCCAGCAGTTCCCGGACAGGGGGCTGGGAGACCCAGTACTTC
>TRBV10-3|TRBD1|few|TRBJ2-1
CAITGGQAAEQFF
TGTGCCATCACCGGGGGACAGGCAGCTGAGCAGTTCTTC
>TRBV6-2/TRBV6-3|.|.|TRBJ2-3
CASKEGNGDTQYF
TGTGCCAGCAAGGAGGGAAACGGAGATACGCAGTATTTT
>TRBV29-1|.|.|TRBJ1-3
CSVDGGPSGNTIYF
TGCAGCGTTGACGGAGGACCCTCTGGAAACACCATATATTTT
>TRBV6-4|TRBD2|many|TRBJ2-3
CASSDSLAGADTQYF
TGTGCCAGCAGTGACTCACTAGCGGGAGCAGATACGCAGTATTTT
>TRBV20-1|TRBD1|.|TRBJ1-2
CSAAGTGATANYGYTF
TGCAGTGCTGCCGGGACAGGGGCCACAGCTAACTATGGCTACACCTTC
>TRBV4-3|.|.|TRBJ2-1
CASSPGSSYSEQFF
TGCGCCAGCAGCCCCGGGAGCTCCTACAGTGAGCAGTTCTTC
>TRBV9|TRBD1|.|TRBJ2-1
CASSKQGAPREQFF
TGTGCCAGCAGTAAACAGGGGGCGCCCCGTGAGCAGTTCTTC
>TRBV12-3/TRBV12-4|TRBD1|.|TRBJ1-1
CASSDRGLEVRTEAFF
TGTGCCAGCAGCGACAGGGGGCTGGAGGTAAGGACTGAAGCTTTCTTT
>TRBV7-2|.|.|TRBJ2-3
CASSLAYRGTDTQYF
TGTGCCAGCAGCTTAGCCTACAGGGGCACAGATACGCAGTATTTT
>TRBV20-1|.|.|TRBJ1-4
CSASRGPRGEKLFF
TGCAGTGCTAGTCGGGGCCCCCGGGGTGAAAAACTGTTTTTT
>TRBV5-1|TRBD1|.|TRBJ2-7
CASSFRTGTYEQYF
TGCGCCAGCAGCTTTCGGACAGGGACCTACGAGCAGTACTTC
>TRBV4-2|.|few|TRBJ1-1
CASSLRTGRTEAFF
TGTGCCAGCAGCCTCCGCACGGGGAGGACTGAAGCTTTCTTT
>TRBV5-1|TRBD1|few|TRBJ1-5
CASSLGTGDQPQHF
TGCGCCAGCAGCTTGGGGACAGGGGATCAGCCCCAGCATTTT
>TRBV4-1|.|.|TRBJ1-6
CASSQEGGDNSPLHF
TGCGCCAGCAGCCAGGAGGGAGGGGATAATTCACCCCTCCACTTT
>TRBV10-3|.|.|TRBJ2-3
CAISAGTFRTDTQYF
TGTGCCATCAGTGCAGGGACTTTTAGAACAGATACGCAGTATTTT
>TRBV7-8|TRBD2|once|TRBJ2-3
CASSLSGLAGITDTQYF
TGTGCCAGCAGCTTAAGCGGGCTAGCGGGGATCACAGATACGCAGTATTTT
>TRBV28|.|.|TRBJ2-7
CASSLVGTQNF
TGTGCCAGCAGCCTCGTGGGGACCCAGAACTTC